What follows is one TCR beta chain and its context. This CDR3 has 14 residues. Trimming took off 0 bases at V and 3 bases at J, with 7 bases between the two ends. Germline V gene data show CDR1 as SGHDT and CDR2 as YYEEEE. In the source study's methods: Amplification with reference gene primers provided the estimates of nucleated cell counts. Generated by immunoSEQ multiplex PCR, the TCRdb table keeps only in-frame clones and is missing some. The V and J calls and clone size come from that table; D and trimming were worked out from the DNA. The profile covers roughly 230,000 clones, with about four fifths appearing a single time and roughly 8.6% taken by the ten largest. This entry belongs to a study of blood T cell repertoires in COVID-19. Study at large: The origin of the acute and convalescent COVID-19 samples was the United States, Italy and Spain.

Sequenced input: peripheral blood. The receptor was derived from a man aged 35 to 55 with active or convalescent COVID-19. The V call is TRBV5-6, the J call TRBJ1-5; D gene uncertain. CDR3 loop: CASSLGRINQPQHF. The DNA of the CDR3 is TGTGCCAGCAGCTTGGGGCGGATCAATCAGCCCCAGCATTTT.